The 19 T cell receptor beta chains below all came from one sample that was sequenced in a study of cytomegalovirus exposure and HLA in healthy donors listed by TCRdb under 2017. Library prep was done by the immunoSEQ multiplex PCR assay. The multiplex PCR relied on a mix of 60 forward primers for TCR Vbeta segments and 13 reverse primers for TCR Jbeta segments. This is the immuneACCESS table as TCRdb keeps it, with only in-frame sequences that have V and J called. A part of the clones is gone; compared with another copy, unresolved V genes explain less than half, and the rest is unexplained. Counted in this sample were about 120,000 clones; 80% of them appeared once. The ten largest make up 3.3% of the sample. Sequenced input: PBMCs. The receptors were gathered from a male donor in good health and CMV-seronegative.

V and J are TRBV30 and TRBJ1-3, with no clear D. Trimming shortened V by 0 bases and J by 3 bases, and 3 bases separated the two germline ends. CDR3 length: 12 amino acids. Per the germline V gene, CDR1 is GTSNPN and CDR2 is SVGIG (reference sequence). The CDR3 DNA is TGTGCCTGGAGTGTACTTGGAAACACCATATATTTT. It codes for CAWSVLGNTIYF.

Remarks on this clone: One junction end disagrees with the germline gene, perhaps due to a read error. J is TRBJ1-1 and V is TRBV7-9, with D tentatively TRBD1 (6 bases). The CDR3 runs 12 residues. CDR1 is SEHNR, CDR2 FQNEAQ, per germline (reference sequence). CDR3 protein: CSSSLMAGAAFF. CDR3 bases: TGTTCCAGCAGCTTGATGGCGGGGGCAGCTTTCTTT.

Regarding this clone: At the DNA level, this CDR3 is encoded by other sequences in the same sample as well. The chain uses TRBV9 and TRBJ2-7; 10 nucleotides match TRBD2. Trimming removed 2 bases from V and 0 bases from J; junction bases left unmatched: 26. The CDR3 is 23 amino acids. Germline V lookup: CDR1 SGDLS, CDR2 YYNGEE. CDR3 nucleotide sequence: TGTGCCAGCAGCGTCTCCCTAGCGGGGGAAGATCCCTACACTAACCCGAGCTCCTACGAGCAGTACTTC. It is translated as CASSVSLAGEDPYTNPSSYEQYF.

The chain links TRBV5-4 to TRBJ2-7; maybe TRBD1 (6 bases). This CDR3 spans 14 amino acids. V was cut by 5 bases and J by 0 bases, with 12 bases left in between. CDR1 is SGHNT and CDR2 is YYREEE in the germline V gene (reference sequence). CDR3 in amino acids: CASSLDRSSYEQYF. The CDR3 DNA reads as TGTGCCAGCAGTCTCGACAGGAGCTCCTACGAGCAGTACTTC.

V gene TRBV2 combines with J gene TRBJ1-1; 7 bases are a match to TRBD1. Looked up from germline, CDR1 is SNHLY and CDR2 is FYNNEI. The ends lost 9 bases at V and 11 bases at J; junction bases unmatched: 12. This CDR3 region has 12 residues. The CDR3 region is CASGGGRKRAFF. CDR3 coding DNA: TGTGCCAGTGGAGGGGGCAGAAAAAGGGCTTTCTTT.

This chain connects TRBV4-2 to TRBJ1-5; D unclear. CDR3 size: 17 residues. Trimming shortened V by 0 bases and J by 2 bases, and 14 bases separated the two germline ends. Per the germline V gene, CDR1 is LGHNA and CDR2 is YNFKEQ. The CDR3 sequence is CASSQDGFAGGNQPQHF. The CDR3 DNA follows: TGTGCCAGCAGCCAAGACGGGTTTGCGGGAGGCAATCAGCCCCAGCATTTT.

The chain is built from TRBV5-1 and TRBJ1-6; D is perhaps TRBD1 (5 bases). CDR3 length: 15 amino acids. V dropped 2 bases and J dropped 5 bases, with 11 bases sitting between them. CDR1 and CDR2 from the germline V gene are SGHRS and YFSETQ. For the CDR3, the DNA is TGCGCCAGCAGCTTTGACAGCTGGAATAATTCACCCCTCCACTTT. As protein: CASSFDSWNNSPLHF.

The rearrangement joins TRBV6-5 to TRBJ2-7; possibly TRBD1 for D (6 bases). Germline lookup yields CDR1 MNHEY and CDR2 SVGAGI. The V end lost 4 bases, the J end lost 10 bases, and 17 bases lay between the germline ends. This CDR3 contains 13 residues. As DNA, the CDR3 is TGTGCCAGCAGTTTTAACAGGGCCCAGCCCCAGTACTTC. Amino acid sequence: CASSFNRAQPQYF.

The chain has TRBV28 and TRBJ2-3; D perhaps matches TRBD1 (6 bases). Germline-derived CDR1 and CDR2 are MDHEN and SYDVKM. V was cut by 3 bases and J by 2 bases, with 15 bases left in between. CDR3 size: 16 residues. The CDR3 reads CASSFRQGSPTDTQYF. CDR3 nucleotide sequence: TGTGCCAGCAGTTTTCGCCAGGGGAGCCCCACAGATACGCAGTATTTT.

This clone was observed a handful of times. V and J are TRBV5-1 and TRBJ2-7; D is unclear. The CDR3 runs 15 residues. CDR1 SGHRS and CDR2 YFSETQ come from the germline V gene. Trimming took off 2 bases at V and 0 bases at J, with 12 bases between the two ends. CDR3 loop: CASSFFSFISYEQYF. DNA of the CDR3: TGCGCCAGCAGCTTTTTCAGTTTCATCTCCTACGAGCAGTACTTC.

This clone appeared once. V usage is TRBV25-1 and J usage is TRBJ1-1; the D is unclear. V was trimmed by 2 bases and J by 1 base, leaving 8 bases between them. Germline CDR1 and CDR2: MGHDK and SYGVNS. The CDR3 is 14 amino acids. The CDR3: CASSERAGNTEAFF. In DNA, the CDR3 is TGTGCCAGCAGTGAACGCGCGGGGAACACTGAAGCTTTCTTT.

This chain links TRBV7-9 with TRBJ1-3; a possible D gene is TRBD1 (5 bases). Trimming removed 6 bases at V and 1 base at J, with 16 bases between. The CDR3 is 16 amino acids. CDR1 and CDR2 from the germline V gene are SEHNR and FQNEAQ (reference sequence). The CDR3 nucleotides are TGTGCCAGCAGACTTCTCAGGGCCGGGTCTGGAAACACCATATATTTT. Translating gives CASRLLRAGSGNTIYF.

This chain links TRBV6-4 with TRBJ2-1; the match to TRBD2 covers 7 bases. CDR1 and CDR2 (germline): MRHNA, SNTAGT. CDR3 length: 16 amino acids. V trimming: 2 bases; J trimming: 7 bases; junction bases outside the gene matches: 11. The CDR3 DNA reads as TGTGCCAGCAGTGACGTCGTGGGAGGGCCCAGGAATGAGCAGTTCTTC. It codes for CASSDVVGGPRNEQFF.

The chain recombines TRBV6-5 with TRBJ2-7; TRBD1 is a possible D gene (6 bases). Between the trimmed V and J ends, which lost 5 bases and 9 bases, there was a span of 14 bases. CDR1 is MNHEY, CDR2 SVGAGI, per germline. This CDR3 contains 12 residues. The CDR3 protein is CASSPTTGRQYF. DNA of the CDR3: TGTGCCAGCAGTCCGACGACAGGTCGGCAGTACTTC.

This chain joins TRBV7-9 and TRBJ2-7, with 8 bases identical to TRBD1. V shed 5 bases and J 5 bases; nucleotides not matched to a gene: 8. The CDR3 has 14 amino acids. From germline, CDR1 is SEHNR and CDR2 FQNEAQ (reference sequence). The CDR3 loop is CASSAGQGNHEQYF. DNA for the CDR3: TGTGCCAGCAGCGCCGGACAGGGCAACCACGAGCAGTACTTC. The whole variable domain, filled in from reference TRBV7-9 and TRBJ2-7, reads DTGVSQNPRHKITKRGQNVTFRCDPISEHNRLYWYRQTLGQGPEFLTYFQNEAQLEKSRLLSDRFSAERPKGSFSTLEIQRTEQGDSAMYLCASSAGQGNHEQYFGPGTRLTVT.

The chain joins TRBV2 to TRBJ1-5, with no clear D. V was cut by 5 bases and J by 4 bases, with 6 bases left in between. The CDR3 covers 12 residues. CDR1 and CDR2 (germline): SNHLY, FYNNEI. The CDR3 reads CASSLRNQPQHF. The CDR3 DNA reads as TGTGCCAGCAGTCTCAGGAATCAGCCCCAGCATTTT.

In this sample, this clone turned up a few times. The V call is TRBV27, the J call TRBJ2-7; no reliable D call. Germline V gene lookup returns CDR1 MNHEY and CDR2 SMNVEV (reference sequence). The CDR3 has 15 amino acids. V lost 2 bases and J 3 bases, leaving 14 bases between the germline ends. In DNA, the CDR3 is TGTGCCAGCAGTTTAGAGGCTGGTCCCCACTACGAGCAGTACTTC. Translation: CASSLEAGPHYEQYF.

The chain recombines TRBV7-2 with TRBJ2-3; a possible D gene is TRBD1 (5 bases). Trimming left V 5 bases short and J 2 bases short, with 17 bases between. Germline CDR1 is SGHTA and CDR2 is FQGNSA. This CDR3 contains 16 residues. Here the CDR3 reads CASSLGAAPFTDTQYF. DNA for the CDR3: TGTGCCAGCAGCCTAGGGGCTGCACCTTTCACAGATACGCAGTATTTT. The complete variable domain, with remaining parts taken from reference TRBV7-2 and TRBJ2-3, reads GAGVSQSPSNKVTEKGKDVELRCDPISGHTALYWYRQSLGQGLEFLIYFQGNSAPDKSGLPSDRFSAERTGGSVSTLTIQRTQQEDSAVYLCASSLGAAPFTDTQYFGPGTRLTVL.

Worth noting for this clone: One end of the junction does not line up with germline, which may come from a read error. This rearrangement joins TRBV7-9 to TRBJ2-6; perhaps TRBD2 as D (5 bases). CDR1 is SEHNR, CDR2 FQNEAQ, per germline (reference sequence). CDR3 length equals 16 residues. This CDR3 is CSSSLVSGTGANVLTF. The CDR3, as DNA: TGTTCCAGCAGCTTAGTGTCGGGAACTGGGGCCAACGTCCTGACTTTC.